Below, 9 T cell receptor beta chains from the same sample are listed, as sequenced in a study of blood T cell repertoires in COVID-19. Repertoires were generated with immunoSEQ multiplex PCR, while TCRdb's copy carries only in-frame clones and drops some. The sample shows roughly 52,000 clones, around 90% of them seen only once. Sequences were obtained from peripheral blood. Every receptor here comes from a man aged 40-49 years with COVID-19, enrolled during active disease.

The chain couples TRBV7-9 to TRBJ2-1; maybe TRBD2 (6 bases). The CDR3 runs to 16 residues. Germline assignment: CDR1 SEHNR and CDR2 FQNEAQ (reference sequence). V was shortened by 3 bases and J by 3 bases, with 15 bases between the two germline ends. This chain's CDR3 is CASSLSNGGDYNEQFF. In DNA, the CDR3 is TGTGCCAGCAGCTTGTCGAATGGCGGGGACTACAATGAGCAGTTCTTC.

The V gene is TRBV7-6, the J gene TRBJ2-7; D might be TRBD1 (7 bases). The CDR3 is 15 amino acids. Germline V gene sequence: CDR1 SGHVS, CDR2 FNYEAQ. V was clipped by 4 bases and J by 3 bases, with 16 bases between them. CDR3 in DNA: TGTGCCAGCAGCTCAGGGGGAGCGGGCCTCTACGAGCAGTACTTC. Its protein product is CASSSGGAGLYEQYF.

The rearrangement links TRBV19 to TRBJ2-5, with 9 bases lining up with TRBD2. Germline CDR1 and CDR2: LNHDA and SQIVND (reference sequence). The CDR3 sequence is 18 residues long. V was pared by 2 bases and J by 5 bases, with 15 bases of the junction left unmatched. CDR3 coding DNA: TGTGCCAGTAGTATACGACAGCGGGAGGTCACCTCCATCGAGACCCAGTACTTC. Protein product: CASSIRQREVTSIETQYF.

The rearrangement links TRBV12-3 or TRBV12-4 to TRBJ1-5, with D possibly matching TRBD1 (5 bases). The CDR3 length is 12 residues. The germline V and J ends were trimmed by 6 bases and 9 bases, with 12 bases remaining between them. CDR3 nucleotides: TGTGCCAGCAGGGAGGGGCTACGGCCCCAGCATTTT. The encoded protein is CASREGLRPQHF.

V and J are TRBV4-1 and TRBJ1-5; 7 bases match TRBD1. V gave up 0 bases and J gave up 3 bases; unmatched junction bases: 5. Germline V gives CDR1 MGHRA, CDR2 YSYEKL. The CDR3 is 16 residues long. The CDR3 sequence is CASSQDGGGVNQPQHF. The DNA for the CDR3 is TGCGCCAGCAGCCAAGACGGAGGGGGCGTCAATCAGCCCCAGCATTTT.

This clone was observed a single time. This chain uses TRBV12-3 or TRBV12-4 with TRBJ2-3; 7 bases match TRBD2. The ends lost 2 bases at V and 8 bases at J; junction bases unmatched: 1. CDR3 length: 12 residues. The CDR3 is CASSLPGGTQYF. The CDR3 bases are TGTGCCAGCAGTTTACCGGGAGGTACGCAGTATTTT.

The chain joins TRBV5-4 to TRBJ1-4; TRBD1 agrees at 7 bases. CDR3 length: 14 amino acids. V trimming: 0 bases; J trimming: 5 bases; junction bases outside the gene matches: 1. Germline CDR1 and CDR2: SGHNT and YYREEE (reference sequence). CDR3 loop: CASSLGRGNEKLFF. CDR3 coding DNA: TGTGCCAGCAGCTTGGGCAGGGGGAATGAAAAACTGTTTTTT. The entire variable domain, with the rest obtained from reference TRBV5-4 and TRBJ1-4, is as follows: ETGVTQSPTHLIKTRGQQVTLRCSSQSGHNTVSWYQQALGQGPQFIFQYYREEENGRGNFPPRFSGLQFPNYSSELNVNALELDDSALYLCASSLGRGNEKLFFGSGTQLSVL.

This rearrangement joins TRBV18 to TRBJ2-1, with D perhaps matching TRBD1 (5 bases). The CDR3 sequence is 13 residues long. Germline V lookup: CDR1 KGHSH, CDR2 LQKENI. V lost 4 bases and J 10 bases, leaving 14 bases between the germline ends. CDR3 sequence (DNA): TGTGCCAGCTCACAACTATCGACAGCCGAGCAGTTCTTC. Translating it yields CASSQLSTAEQFF.

This clone has a handful of counts. The rearrangement uses TRBV6-1 and TRBJ2-7; TRBD1 might be the D (6 bases). The ends were cut back, 0 bases at V and 5 bases at J, with 11 bases in the middle. Germline CDR1 reads MNHNS; CDR2 reads SASEGT. The CDR3 sequence is 14 residues long. The CDR3 DNA is TGTGCCAGCAGTGAAGCAGTCAGGGGCAACGAGCAGTACTTC. This codes for CASSEAVRGNEQYF.